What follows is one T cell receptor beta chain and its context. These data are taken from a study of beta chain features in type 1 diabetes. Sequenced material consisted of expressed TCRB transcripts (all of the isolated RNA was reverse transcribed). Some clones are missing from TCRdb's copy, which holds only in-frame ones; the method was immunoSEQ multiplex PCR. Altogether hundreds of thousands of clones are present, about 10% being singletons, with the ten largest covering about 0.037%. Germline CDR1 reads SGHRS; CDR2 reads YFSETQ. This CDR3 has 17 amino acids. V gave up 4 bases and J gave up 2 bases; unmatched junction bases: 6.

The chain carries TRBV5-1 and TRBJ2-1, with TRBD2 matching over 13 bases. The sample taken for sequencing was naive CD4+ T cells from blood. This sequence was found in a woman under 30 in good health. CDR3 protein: CASSEGGTSGTYNEQFF. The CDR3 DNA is TGCGCCAGCAGCGAAGGCGGGACTAGCGGGACCTACAATGAGCAGTTCTTC.